This T cell receptor (beta chain) was found in a study of T cell repertoires in cytomegalovirus infection. The overall study: Public TCR beta signatures were indicative of both CMV infection and a matching HLA type.

Trimming shortened V by 5 bases and J by 0 bases, and 20 bases separated the two germline ends. The CDR3 has 17 amino acids. Germline assignment: CDR1 SQVTM and CDR2 ANQGSEA. One entry per CDR3 protein results from TCRdb running MiXCR on the reads. The table has roughly 640,000 distinct CDR3 sequences, 20% to 25% seen once. This clonotype occurred a few times. Its antigen is not known. The study's findings and limits: Clonotype analysis showed dominance of the ex vivo response by HLA-C-restricted CMV-specific TCR beta clonotypes.

The chain links TRBV29-1 to TRBJ2-1; D gene unclear. This receptor was taken from a human donor in good health (CMV status not recorded). Some clones in this sample may be carry-over from other donors' samples. The sample comprised CD8+ T cells from PBMCs. In nucleotides, the CDR3 is TGCAGCGTTTTCCTAGGTCTTACAGAAAGCTCCTACAATGAGCAGTTCTTC. Its protein product is CSVFLGLTESSYNEQFF.